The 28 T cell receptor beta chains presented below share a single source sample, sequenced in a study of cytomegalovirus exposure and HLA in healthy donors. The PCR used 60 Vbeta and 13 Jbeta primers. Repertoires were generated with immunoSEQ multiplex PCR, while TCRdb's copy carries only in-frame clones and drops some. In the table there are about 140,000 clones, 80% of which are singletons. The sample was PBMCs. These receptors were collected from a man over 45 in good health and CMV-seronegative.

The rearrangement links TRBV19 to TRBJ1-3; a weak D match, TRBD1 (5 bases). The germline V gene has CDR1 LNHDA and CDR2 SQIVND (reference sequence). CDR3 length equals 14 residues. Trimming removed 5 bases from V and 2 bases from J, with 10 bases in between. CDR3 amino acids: CASSAGGPGNTIYF. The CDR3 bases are TGTGCCAGTAGTGCGGGGGGACCTGGAAACACCATATATTTT.

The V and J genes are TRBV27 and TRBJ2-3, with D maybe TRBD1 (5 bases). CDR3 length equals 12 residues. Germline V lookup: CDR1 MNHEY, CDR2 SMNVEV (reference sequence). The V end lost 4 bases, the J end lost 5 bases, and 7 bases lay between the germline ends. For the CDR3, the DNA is TGTGCCAGCAGTTATCAGGGAGATACGCAGTATTTT. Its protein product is CASSYQGDTQYF.

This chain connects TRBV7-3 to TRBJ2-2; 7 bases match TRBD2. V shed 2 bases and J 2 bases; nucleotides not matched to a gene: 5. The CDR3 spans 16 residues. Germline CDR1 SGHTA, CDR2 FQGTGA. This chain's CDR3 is CASSLPGRGNTGELFF. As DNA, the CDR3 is TGTGCCAGCAGCTTACCTGGGAGGGGTAACACCGGGGAGCTGTTTTTT.

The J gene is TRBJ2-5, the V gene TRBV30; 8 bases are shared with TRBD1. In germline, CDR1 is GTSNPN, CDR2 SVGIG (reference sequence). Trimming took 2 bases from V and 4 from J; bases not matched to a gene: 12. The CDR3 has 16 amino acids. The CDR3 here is CAWSPQGAPLLETQYF. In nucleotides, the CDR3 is TGTGCCTGGAGTCCCCAGGGGGCGCCGCTTCTAGAGACCCAGTACTTC.

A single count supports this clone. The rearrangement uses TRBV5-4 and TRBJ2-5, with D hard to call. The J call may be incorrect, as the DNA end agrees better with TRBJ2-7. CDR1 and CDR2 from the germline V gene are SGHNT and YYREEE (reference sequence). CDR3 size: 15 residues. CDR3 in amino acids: CASSLVRAFSYEQYF. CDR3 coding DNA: TGTGCCAGCAGCTTGGTCCGAGCCTTCTCCTACGAGCAGTACTTC.

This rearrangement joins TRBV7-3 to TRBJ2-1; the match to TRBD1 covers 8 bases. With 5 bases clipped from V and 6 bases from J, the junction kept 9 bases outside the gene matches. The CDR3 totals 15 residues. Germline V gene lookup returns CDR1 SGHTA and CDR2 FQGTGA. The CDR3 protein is CASSRDDRGGNEQFF. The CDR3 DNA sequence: TGTGCCAGCAGCCGAGATGACAGGGGAGGCAATGAGCAGTTCTTC.

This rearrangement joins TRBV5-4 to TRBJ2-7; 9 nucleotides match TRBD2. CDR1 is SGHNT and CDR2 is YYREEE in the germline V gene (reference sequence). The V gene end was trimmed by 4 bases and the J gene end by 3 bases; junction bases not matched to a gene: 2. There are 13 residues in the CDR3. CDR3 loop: CASSKLAGYEQYF. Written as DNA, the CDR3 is TGTGCCAGCAGCAAACTAGCGGGCTACGAGCAGTACTTC.

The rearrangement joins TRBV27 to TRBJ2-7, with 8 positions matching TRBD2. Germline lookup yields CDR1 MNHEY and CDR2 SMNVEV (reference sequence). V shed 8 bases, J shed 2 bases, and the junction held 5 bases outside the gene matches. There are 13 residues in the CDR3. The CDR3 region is CASAGGGAYEQYF. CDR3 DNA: TGTGCCAGCGCCGGGGGGGGCGCCTACGAGCAGTACTTC.

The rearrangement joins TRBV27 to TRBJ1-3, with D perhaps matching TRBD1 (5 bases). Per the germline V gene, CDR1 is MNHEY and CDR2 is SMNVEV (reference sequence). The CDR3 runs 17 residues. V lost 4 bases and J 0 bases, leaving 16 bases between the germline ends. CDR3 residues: CASSSIRGSSSGNTIYF. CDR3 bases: TGTGCCAGCAGTTCTATCCGGGGGAGCAGCTCTGGAAACACCATATATTTT.

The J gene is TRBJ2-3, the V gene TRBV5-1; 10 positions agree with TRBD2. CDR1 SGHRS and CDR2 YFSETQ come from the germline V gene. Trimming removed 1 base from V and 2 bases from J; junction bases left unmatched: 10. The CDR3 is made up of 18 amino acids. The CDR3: CASSLSFSGGPNTDTQYF. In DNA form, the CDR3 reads TGCGCCAGCAGCTTGAGCTTTAGCGGGGGGCCTAACACAGATACGCAGTATTTT.

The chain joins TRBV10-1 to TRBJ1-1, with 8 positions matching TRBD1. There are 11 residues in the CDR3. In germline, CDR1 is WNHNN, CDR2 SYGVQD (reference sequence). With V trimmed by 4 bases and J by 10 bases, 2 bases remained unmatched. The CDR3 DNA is TGCGCCAGCAGTGGAACAGGGGGAGCTTTCTTT. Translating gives CASSGTGGAFF.

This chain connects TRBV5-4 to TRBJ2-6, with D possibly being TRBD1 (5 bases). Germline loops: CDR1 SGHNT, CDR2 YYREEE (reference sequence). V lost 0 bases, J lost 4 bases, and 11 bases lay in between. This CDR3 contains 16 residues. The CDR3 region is CASSLVSRAGANVLTF. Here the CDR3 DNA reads TGTGCCAGCAGCTTGGTGTCCAGGGCGGGGGCCAACGTCCTGACTTTC.

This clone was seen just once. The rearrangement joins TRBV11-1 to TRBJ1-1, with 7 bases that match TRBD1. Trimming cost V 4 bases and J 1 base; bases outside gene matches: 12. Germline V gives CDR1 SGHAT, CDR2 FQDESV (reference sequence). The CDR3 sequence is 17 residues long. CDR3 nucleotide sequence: TGTGCCAGCAGCTCCGACCGCAGGGGGAATAGGAACACTGAAGCTTTCTTT. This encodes CASSSDRRGNRNTEAFF.

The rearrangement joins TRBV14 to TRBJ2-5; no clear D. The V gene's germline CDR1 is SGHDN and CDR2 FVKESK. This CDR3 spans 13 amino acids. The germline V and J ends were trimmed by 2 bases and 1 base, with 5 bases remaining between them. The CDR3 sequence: CASSQSFQETQYF. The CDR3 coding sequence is TGTGCCAGCAGCCAATCGTTCCAAGAGACCCAGTACTTC.

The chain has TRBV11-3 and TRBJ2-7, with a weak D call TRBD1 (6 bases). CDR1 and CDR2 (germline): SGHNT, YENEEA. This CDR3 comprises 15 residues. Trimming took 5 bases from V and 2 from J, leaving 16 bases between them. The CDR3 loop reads CASSQGGHFPYEQYF. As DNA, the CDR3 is TGTGCCAGCAGCCAAGGGGGACATTTCCCCTACGAGCAGTACTTC.

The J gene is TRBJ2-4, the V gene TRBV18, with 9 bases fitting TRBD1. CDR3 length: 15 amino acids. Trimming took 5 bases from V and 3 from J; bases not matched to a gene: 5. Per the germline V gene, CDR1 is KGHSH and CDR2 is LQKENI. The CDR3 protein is CASSSDRGDKNIQYF. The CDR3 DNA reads TGTGCCAGCTCATCAGACAGGGGGGACAAAAACATTCAGTACTTC.

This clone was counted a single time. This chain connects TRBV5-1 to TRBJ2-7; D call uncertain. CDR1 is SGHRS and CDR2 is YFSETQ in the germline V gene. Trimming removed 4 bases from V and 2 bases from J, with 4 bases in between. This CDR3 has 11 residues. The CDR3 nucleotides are TGCGCCAGCAGCGAGGCCTACGAGCAGTACTTC. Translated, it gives CASSEAYEQYF.

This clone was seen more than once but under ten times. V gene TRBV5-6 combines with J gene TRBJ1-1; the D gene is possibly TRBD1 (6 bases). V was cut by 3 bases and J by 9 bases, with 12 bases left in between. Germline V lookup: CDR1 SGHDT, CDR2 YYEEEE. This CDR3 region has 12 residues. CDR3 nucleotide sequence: TGTGCCAGCAGCTCCGGGACACTGCAAGCTTTCTTT. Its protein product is CASSSGTLQAFF.

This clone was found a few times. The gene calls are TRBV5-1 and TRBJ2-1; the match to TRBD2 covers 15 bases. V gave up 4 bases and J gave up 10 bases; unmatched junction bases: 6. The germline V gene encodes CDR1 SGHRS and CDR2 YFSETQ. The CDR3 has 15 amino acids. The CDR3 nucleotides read TGCGCCAGCAGCGACCAGGGACTAGCGGGAGGAGAGCAGTTCTTC. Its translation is CASSDQGLAGGEQFF.

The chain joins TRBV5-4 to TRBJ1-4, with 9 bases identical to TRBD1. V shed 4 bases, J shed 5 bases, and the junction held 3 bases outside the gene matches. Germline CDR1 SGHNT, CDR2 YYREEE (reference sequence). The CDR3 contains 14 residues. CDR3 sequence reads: CASSVDRGNEKLFF. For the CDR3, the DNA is TGTGCCAGCAGCGTGGACAGGGGAAATGAAAAACTGTTTTTT. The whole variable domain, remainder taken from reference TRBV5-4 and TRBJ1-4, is ETGVTQSPTHLIKTRGQQVTLRCSSQSGHNTVSWYQQALGQGPQFIFQYYREEENGRGNFPPRFSGLQFPNYSSELNVNALELDDSALYLCASSVDRGNEKLFFGSGTQLSVL.

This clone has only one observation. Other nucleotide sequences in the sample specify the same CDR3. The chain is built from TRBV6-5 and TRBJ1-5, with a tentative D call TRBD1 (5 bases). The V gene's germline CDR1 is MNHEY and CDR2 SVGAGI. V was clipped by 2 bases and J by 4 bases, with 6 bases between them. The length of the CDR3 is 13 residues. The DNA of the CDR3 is TGTGCCAGCAGTTACAGGGGAAATCAGCCCCAGCATTTT. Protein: CASSYRGNQPQHF.

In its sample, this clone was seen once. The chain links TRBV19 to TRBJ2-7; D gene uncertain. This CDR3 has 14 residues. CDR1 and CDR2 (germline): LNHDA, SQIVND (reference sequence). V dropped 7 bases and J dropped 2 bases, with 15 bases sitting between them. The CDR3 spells CASTQSANAYEQYF. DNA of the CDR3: TGTGCCAGTACCCAAAGCGCGAACGCCTACGAGCAGTACTTC.

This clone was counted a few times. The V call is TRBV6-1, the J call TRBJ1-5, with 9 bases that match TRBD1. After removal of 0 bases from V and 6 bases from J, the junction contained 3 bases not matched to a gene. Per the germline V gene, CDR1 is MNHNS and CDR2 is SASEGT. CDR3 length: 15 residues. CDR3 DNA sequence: TGTGCCAGCAGTGAAGCGCGACAGGGGGGTCAGCCCCAGCATTTT. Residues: CASSEARQGGQPQHF.

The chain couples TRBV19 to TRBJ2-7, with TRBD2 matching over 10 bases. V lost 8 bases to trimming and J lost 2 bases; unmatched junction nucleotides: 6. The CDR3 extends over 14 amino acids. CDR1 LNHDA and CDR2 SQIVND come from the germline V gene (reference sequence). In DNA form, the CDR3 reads TGTGCCAGTTCGACTAGCGGGCGTACCTACGAGCAGTACTTC. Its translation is CASSTSGRTYEQYF.

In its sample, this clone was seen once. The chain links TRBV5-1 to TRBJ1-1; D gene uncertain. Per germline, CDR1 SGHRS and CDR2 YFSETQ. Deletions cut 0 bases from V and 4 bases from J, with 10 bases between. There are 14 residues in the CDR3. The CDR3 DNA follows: TGCGCCAGCAGCTTGGGGGTAGGAGTCACTGAAGCTTTCTTT. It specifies CASSLGVGVTEAFF.

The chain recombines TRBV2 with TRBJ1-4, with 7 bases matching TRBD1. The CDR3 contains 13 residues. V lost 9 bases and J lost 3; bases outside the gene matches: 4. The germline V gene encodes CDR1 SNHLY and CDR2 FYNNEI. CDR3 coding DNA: TGTGCCAGTAGACAGGGCTCTAATGAAAAACTGTTTTTT. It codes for CASRQGSNEKLFF.

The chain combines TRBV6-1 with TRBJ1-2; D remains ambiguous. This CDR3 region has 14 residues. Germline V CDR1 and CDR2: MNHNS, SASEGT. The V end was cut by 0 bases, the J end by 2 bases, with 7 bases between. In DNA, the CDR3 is TGTGCCAGCAGTGAAGCTCCGGGGAACTATGGCTACACCTTC. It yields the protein CASSEAPGNYGYTF.

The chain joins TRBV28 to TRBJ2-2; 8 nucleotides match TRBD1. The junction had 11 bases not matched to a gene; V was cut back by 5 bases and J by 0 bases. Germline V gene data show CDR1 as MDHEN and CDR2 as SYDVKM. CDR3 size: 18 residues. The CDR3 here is CASSSTGTGLSNTGELFF. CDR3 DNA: TGTGCCAGCAGTAGCACCGGGACAGGCCTGTCGAACACCGGGGAGCTGTTTTTT.